This T cell receptor (beta chain) originates from a study of shared clonotypes between healthy human individuals. It was into CD45RA+ naive and CD45RA-negative memory subsets that the CD4+ cells were split. Regarding this clone: Its antigen is unknown.

TCRdb's copy holds only in-frame clones and misses some; the assay was immunoSEQ multiplex PCR. The profile shows 2 million to 2.5 million clones, approximately 95% of them singletons. Overall study findings and caveats: On the whole, naive subsets had larger estimated richness than memory subsets had. Clonotypes shared by all four donors outscored non-shared clonotypes in generation probability. A handful of donors had 4% to 5% of their naive CD4 clonotypes in common.

This CDR3 has 12 residues. Germline V CDR1 and CDR2: SGHNT, YYREEE (reference sequence). V was clipped by 2 bases and J by 7 bases, with 9 bases between them. This chain joins TRBV5-4 and TRBJ1-2; tentatively, D is TRBD1 (5 bases). Input material: naive CD4+ T cells sorted from blood. Sample subset: CD45RA+ positively selected. The TCR was taken from a man aged 18 to 30 in good health. In nucleotides, the CDR3 is TGTGCCAGCAGCTTTGCAGGGACTGGCTACACCTTC. Its translation: CASSFAGTGYTF. Supplemented by reference TRBV5-4 and TRBJ1-2, the full variable domain reads ETGVTQSPTHLIKTRGQQVTLRCSSQSGHNTVSWYQQALGQGPQFIFQYYREEENGRGNFPPRFSGLQFPNYSSELNVNALELDDSALYLCASSFAGTGYTFGSGTRLTVV.